A single sample is the source of the 27 T cell receptor beta chains below, sequenced in a study of T cells after posttransplantation cyclophosphamide. The table came from immunoSEQ multiplex PCR; TCRdb's copy has only in-frame clones and leaves some out. The sample yields 25,000 to 35,000 clones, without any singletons. Input material: PBMCs. The receptor set was obtained from a woman in her twenties or thirties in good health and a related stem cell transplant donor.

This chain connects TRBV5-4 to TRBJ1-2, with D maybe TRBD1 (5 bases). Trimming removed 4 bases from V and 2 bases from J, with 18 bases in between. CDR3 length: 16 amino acids. The germline V gene has CDR1 SGHNT and CDR2 YYREEE (reference sequence). Here the CDR3 reads CASSTRTGDRNYGYTF. The CDR3 coding sequence is TGTGCCAGCAGCACGCGGACGGGAGACAGAAACTATGGCTACACCTTC.

This clone appeared a few times. The J gene is TRBJ2-2, the V gene TRBV5-1; 11 nucleotides line up with TRBD1. This CDR3 has 16 amino acids. V gave up 3 bases and J gave up 4 bases; unmatched junction bases: 5. Germline V gene lookup returns CDR1 SGHRS and CDR2 YFSETQ. As DNA, the CDR3 is TGCGCCAGCAGCTGGACAGGGGGCTCGGGCACCGGGGAGCTGTTTTTT. Translation gives CASSWTGGSGTGELFF.

The rearrangement uses TRBV5-1 and TRBJ2-5, with TRBD2 matching over 7 bases. The V and J ends lost 4 bases and 1 base, in that order; junction bases with no gene match: 7. CDR1 and CDR2 (germline): SGHRS, YFSETQ. This CDR3 has 15 amino acids. The CDR3 is CASSPRASGQETQYF. The CDR3 nucleotides are TGCGCCAGCAGCCCCCGCGCTAGCGGCCAAGAGACCCAGTACTTC.

This clone was counted at least ten times. The chain has TRBV19 and TRBJ2-7, with 7 bases lining up with TRBD1. In germline, CDR1 is LNHDA, CDR2 SQIVND (reference sequence). V gave up 5 bases and J gave up 3 bases; unmatched junction bases: 4. This CDR3 contains 13 residues. The CDR3 nucleotides read TGTGCCAGTAGTTTAAGACAGGGCTACGAGCAGTACTTC. Translating gives CASSLRQGYEQYF.

In this sample, this clone turned up many times. This sequence joins TRBV13 and TRBJ2-7; maybe TRBD1 (5 bases). CDR3 length equals 17 residues. The germline CDR1 and CDR2 sequences are PRHDT and FYEKMQ (reference sequence). The ends were cut back, 4 bases at V and 5 bases at J, with 24 bases in the middle. This chain's CDR3 is CASSSRPGWGPIDEQYF. The CDR3 DNA reads TGTGCCAGCAGCTCCCGACCAGGGTGGGGTCCAATTGACGAGCAGTACTTC.

Only a few counts were recorded for this clone. J is TRBJ1-5 and V is TRBV18, with a tentative D call TRBD1 (6 bases). Germline CDR1 KGHSH, CDR2 LQKENI. The CDR3 sequence is 16 residues long. Trimming shortened V by 3 bases and J by 4 bases, and 16 bases separated the two germline ends. The CDR3 region is CASSPLAGVFNQPQHF. The CDR3 DNA sequence: TGTGCCAGCTCACCCCTGGCAGGGGTCTTTAATCAGCCCCAGCATTTT.

This clone has a handful of counts. This chain uses TRBV5-6 with TRBJ2-7, with D possibly being TRBD1 (6 bases). Germline V gene lookup returns CDR1 SGHDT and CDR2 YYEEEE. Trimming shortened V by 2 bases and J by 4 bases, and 13 bases separated the two germline ends. The CDR3 covers 14 residues. The CDR3 DNA reads TGTGCCAGCAGCTTTGGGCAGGGGAGATACGAGCAGTACTTC. Residues: CASSFGQGRYEQYF.

This clone was picked up a small number of times. Compared with germline, one end of the junction differs, possibly owing to a read error. V gene TRBV20-1 combines with J gene TRBJ1-1; D gene ambiguous. The V gene's germline CDR1 is DFQATT and CDR2 SNEGSKA (reference sequence). The CDR3 covers 11 residues. The CDR3 DNA follows: TGCAGTTCTAAGACTGGCACTCAAGCTTTCTTT. Its translation is CSSKTGTQAFF.

There are many counts of this clone. V is TRBV12-5 and J is TRBJ1-1; 7 bases map to TRBD1. The length of the CDR3 is 16 residues. Per the germline V gene, CDR1 is LGHNT and CDR2 is FRNRAP. V lost 3 bases, J lost 1 base, and 8 bases stayed unmatched. CDR3: CASGLIRQGENTEAFF. CDR3 sequence (DNA): TGTGCTAGTGGTTTAATCAGACAGGGTGAGAACACTGAAGCTTTCTTT.

This sequence joins TRBV5-1 and TRBJ1-2; TRBD1 matches at 8 bases. Germline V CDR1 and CDR2: SGHRS, YFSETQ. The CDR3 contains 13 residues. Trimming at V came to 0 bases and at J to 8 bases, leaving 3 bases not matched to a gene. The CDR3: CASSLGTGIGYTF. CDR3 sequence (DNA): TGCGCCAGCAGCTTGGGGACAGGGATCGGCTACACCTTC. The complete variable domain, with remaining parts taken from reference TRBV5-1 and TRBJ1-2, reads KAGVTQTPRYLIKTRGQQVTLSCSPISGHRSVSWYQQTPGQGLQFLFEYFSETQRNKGNFPGRFSGRQFSNSRSEMNVSTLELGDSALYLCASSLGTGIGYTFGSGTRLTVV.

This clone was recorded at least ten times. The gene calls are TRBV2 and TRBJ1-5; 7 bases fit TRBD1. Germline loops: CDR1 SNHLY, CDR2 FYNNEI. J lost 5 bases, V lost 5 bases, and 6 bases had no gene match. This CDR3 has 14 amino acids. The CDR3, as DNA: TGTGCCAGCAGTTCGGACAGGAGTCATCAGCCCCAGCATTTT. Its protein is CASSSDRSHQPQHF.

This clone was recorded at least ten times. V and J are TRBV10-3 and TRBJ1-5; a possible D gene is TRBD1 (5 bases). Germline CDR1 ENHRY, CDR2 SYGVKD. This CDR3 contains 15 residues. Between the trimmed V and J ends, which lost 2 bases and 1 base, there was a span of 9 bases. CDR3: CAISEGRESNQPQHF. In DNA, the CDR3 is TGTGCCATCAGTGAGGGCAGGGAAAGCAATCAGCCCCAGCATTTT.

The chain couples TRBV11-2 to TRBJ1-2; D may be TRBD1 (6 bases). CDR3 length: 12 residues. Germline V gene data show CDR1 as SGHAT and CDR2 as FQNNGV. V was pared by 3 bases and J by 4 bases, with 6 bases between. For the CDR3, the DNA is TGTGCCAGCAGCTTGACAGGCTATGGCTACACCTTC. This translates into CASSLTGYGYTF.

This clone has ten or more counts. The chain recombines TRBV28 with TRBJ1-4; 7 bases are a match to TRBD1. Germline V gene lookup returns CDR1 MDHEN and CDR2 SYDVKM. The CDR3 spans 14 residues. Trimming removed 6 bases from V and 2 bases from J; junction bases left unmatched: 3. The CDR3 DNA reads TGTGCCAGCAGGTCGACAGGGACTAATGAAAAACTGTTTTTT. Translating it yields CASRSTGTNEKLFF.

In this sample, this clone turned up many times. CDR3 nucleotides: TGTGCCAGCTCCCCTACTCTACCCTCAGAGCAGTTCTTC. This translates into CASSPTLPSEQFF. The V and J genes are TRBV7-2 and TRBJ2-1; D remains unclear. Germline CDR1 SGHTA, CDR2 FQGNSA. Trimming pared 8 bases from V and 10 bases from J, leaving 18 bases between. The CDR3 has 13 residues.

This clone occurred many times. In DNA form, the CDR3 reads TGTGCCAGCAGTGATTCCGGGACTTTGAACACTGAAGCTTTCTTT. Protein product: CASSDSGTLNTEAFF. The gene calls are TRBV25-1 and TRBJ1-1, with D perhaps matching TRBD1 (5 bases). The CDR3 has 15 residues. CDR1 is MGHDK, CDR2 SYGVNS, per germline. V lost 3 bases, J lost 0 bases, and 11 bases lay in between.

This clone was seen at least ten times. The V call is TRBV5-1, the J call TRBJ2-1, with 8 bases identical to TRBD2. CDR1 and CDR2 from the germline V gene are SGHRS and YFSETQ. The CDR3 consists of 15 residues. With V trimmed by 4 bases and J by 5 bases, 8 bases remained unmatched. The CDR3 loop reads CASSAGGQTHNEQFF. Written as DNA, the CDR3 is TGCGCCAGCAGCGCGGGAGGACAGACCCACAATGAGCAGTTCTTC.

CDR3 sequence reads: CATSRDPYSGSNQPQHF. CDR3 in DNA: TGTGCCACCAGCAGAGACCCGTACTCAGGTAGCAATCAGCCCCAGCATTTT. The gene calls are TRBV15 and TRBJ1-5; D gene ambiguous. The CDR3 is made up of 17 amino acids. Germline CDR1 reads LNHNV; CDR2 reads YYDKDF (reference sequence). V was shortened by 0 bases and J by 0 bases, with 12 bases between the two germline ends.

The rearrangement uses TRBV9 and TRBJ1-6, with a weak D call TRBD1 (6 bases). Trimming left V 0 bases short and J 6 bases short, with 19 bases between. This CDR3 spans 18 amino acids. Per germline, CDR1 SGDLS and CDR2 YYNGEE. DNA for the CDR3: TGTGCCAGCAGCGTAGATGGGGCCAGGGGCCGGGGTAATTCACCCCTCCACTTT. Encoded protein: CASSVDGARGRGNSPLHF.

This clone came up many times. The V and J genes are TRBV5-1 and TRBJ1-1, with TRBD1 as a possible D gene (6 bases). Germline loops: CDR1 SGHRS, CDR2 YFSETQ. The CDR3 runs 14 residues. Trimming cost V 0 bases and J 4 bases, with 10 bases left between them. CDR3 residues: CASSLGQGSTEAFF. The CDR3 bases are TGCGCCAGCAGCTTGGGTCAGGGGAGCACTGAAGCTTTCTTT.

This clone appeared many times. V gene TRBV23-1 combines with J gene TRBJ2-7, with a tentative D call TRBD1 (6 bases). TRBV23-1 has ORF status, its function being uncertain. The CDR3 runs to 15 residues. V lost 6 bases and J lost 0, with 15 bases in between. The CDR3: CASRDPDRVSYEQYF. The CDR3 DNA is TGCGCCAGCAGGGACCCGGACAGAGTCTCCTACGAGCAGTACTTC.

This clone showed up many times. This chain connects TRBV7-9 to TRBJ1-2; 7 bases map to TRBD1. CDR3 length: 15 residues. J lost 3 bases, V lost 5 bases, and 9 bases had no gene match. In germline, CDR1 is SEHNR, CDR2 FQNEAQ (reference sequence). CDR3 protein: CASSQGESYYYGYTF. The CDR3 nucleotides are TGTGCCAGCAGCCAGGGGGAGAGTTACTACTATGGCTACACCTTC. Using reference TRBV7-9 and TRBJ1-2 for the parts outside the CDR3, the full variable domain is DTGVSQNPRHKITKRGQNVTFRCDPISEHNRLYWYRQTLGQGPEFLTYFQNEAQLEKSRLLSDRFSAERPKGSFSTLEIQRTEQGDSAMYLCASSQGESYYYGYTFGSGTRLTVV.

This clone was seen repeatedly, ten times or more. The J gene is TRBJ1-2, the V gene TRBV2, with 8 bases aligning to TRBD1. Per the germline V gene, CDR1 is SNHLY and CDR2 is FYNNEI. The CDR3 loop spans 14 amino acids. The V and J ends lost 4 bases and 8 bases, in that order; junction bases with no gene match: 9. In DNA form, the CDR3 reads TGTGCCAGCAGTGCTCCGGACAGGGTGGGAGGCTACACCTTC. Encoded protein: CASSAPDRVGGYTF.

There are many counts of this clone. Here the CDR3 reads CASSGTGGNQPQHF. Here the CDR3 DNA reads TGTGCCAGTTCCGGGACAGGGGGGAATCAGCCCCAGCATTTT. J is TRBJ1-5 and V is TRBV19; 11 nucleotides align to TRBD1. Per the germline V gene, CDR1 is LNHDA and CDR2 is SQIVND (reference sequence). This CDR3 comprises 14 residues. J lost 4 bases, V lost 8 bases, and 4 bases had no gene match.

J is TRBJ2-2 and V is TRBV7-2; 8 nucleotides agree with TRBD2. V lost 1 base to trimming and J lost 3 bases; unmatched junction nucleotides: 10. Germline CDR1 reads SGHTA; CDR2 reads FQGNSA. The CDR3 totals 18 residues. The CDR3 DNA follows: TGTGCCAGCAGCTTAGTCAGTCTGGGCGGGGGGCACACCGGGGAGCTGTTTTTT. Translating it yields CASSLVSLGGGHTGELFF.

The sample holds many counts of this clone. The chain joins TRBV5-4 to TRBJ2-2; D may correspond to TRBD1 or TRBD2 (5 bases each). Germline-derived CDR1 and CDR2 are SGHNT and YYREEE (reference sequence). CDR3 length: 16 residues. Between the trimmed V and J ends, which lost 0 bases and 5 bases, there was a span of 14 bases. Written as DNA, the CDR3 is TGTGCCAGCAGCTTGGTGGCAGGGAGAGGTACCGGGGAGCTGTTTTTT. Translating it yields CASSLVAGRGTGELFF.

This clone was seen at least ten times. The genes are TRBV19 and TRBJ2-3; D not resolved. This CDR3 region has 12 residues. Trimming removed 3 bases at V and 7 bases at J, with 8 bases between. Germline V gene sequence: CDR1 LNHDA, CDR2 SQIVND (reference sequence). Here the CDR3 DNA reads TGTGCCAGTAGTATCCCCGGGTATACGCAGTATTTT. Residues: CASSIPGYTQYF.